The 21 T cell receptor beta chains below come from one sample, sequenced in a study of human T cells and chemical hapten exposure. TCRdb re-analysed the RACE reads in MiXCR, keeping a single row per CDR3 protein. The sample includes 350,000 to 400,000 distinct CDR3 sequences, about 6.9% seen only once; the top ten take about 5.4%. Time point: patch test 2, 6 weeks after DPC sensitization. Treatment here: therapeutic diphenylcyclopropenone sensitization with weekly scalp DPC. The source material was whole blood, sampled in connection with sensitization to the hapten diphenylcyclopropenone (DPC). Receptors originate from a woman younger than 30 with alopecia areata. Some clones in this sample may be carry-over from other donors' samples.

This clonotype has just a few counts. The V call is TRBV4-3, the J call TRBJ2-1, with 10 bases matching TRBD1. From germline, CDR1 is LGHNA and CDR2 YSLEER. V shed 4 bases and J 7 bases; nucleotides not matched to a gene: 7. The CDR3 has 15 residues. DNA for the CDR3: TGCGCCAGCAGCCGGACAGGGGGGATATGGAATGAGCAGTTCTTC. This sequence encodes CASSRTGGIWNEQFF.

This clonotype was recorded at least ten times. CDR3 residues: CASSQGNWGQLLVDGYTF. CDR3 nucleotides: TGTGCCAGCAGCCAAGGTAACTGGGGACAGCTCTTAGTAGATGGCTACACCTTC. The chain couples TRBV3-1 to TRBJ1-2; the match to TRBD1 covers 7 bases. The germline V gene encodes CDR1 LGHDT and CDR2 YNNKEL (reference sequence). V lost 1 base to trimming and J lost 6 bases; unmatched junction nucleotides: 17. This CDR3 has 18 amino acids.

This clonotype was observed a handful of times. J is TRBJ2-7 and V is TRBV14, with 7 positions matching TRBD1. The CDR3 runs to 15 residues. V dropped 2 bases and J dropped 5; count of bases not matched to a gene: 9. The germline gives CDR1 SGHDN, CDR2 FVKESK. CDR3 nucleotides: TGTGCCAGCAGCCAACTCCGGCAGGGGGTCCACGAGCAGTACTTC. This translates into CASSQLRQGVHEQYF.

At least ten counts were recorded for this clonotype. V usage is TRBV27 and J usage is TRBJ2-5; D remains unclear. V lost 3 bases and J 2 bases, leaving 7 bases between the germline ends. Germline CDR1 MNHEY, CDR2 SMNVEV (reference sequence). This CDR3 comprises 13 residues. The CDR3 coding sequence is TGTGCCAGCAGTTTGACCCAACAAGAGACCCAGTACTTC. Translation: CASSLTQQETQYF.

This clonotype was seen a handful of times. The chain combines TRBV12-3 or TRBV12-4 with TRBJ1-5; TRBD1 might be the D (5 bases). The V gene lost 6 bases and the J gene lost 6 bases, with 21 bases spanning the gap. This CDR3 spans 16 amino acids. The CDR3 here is CASSKPRQGGSQPQHF. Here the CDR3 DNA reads TGTGCCAGCAGCAAACCCCGGCAGGGCGGTAGTCAGCCCCAGCATTTT.

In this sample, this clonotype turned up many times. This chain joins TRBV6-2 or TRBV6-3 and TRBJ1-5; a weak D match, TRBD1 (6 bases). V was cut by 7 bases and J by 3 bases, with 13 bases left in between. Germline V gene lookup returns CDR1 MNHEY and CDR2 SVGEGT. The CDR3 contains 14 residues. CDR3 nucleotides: TGTGCCAGCATTACCGGGGGCTTCAATCAGCCCCAGCATTTT. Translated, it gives CASITGGFNQPQHF.

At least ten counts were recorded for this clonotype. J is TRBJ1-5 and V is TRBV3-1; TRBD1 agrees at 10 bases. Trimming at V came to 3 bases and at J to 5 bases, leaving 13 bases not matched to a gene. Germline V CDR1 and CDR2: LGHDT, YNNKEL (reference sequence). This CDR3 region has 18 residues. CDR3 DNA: TGTGCCAGCAGCCACGAAGTGGCGGACAGGGGGATTGATCAGCCCCAGCATTTT. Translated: CASSHEVADRGIDQPQHF.

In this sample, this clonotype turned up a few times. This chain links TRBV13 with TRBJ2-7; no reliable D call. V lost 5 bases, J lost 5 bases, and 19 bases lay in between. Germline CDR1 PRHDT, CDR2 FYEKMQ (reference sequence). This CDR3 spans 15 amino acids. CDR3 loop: CASSANSHRLNEQYF. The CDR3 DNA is TGTGCCAGCAGCGCGAACAGCCATAGACTCAACGAGCAGTACTTC. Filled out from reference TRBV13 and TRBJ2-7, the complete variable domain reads AAGVIQSPRHLIKEKRETATLKCYPIPRHDTVYWYQQGPGQDPQFLISFYEKMQSDKGSIPDRFSAQQFSDYHSELNMSSLELGDSALYFCASSANSHRLNEQYFGPGTRLTVT.

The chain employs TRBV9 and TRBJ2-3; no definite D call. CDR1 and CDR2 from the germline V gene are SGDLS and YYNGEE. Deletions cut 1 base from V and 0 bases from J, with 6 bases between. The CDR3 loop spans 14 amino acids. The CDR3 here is CASSVWESTDTQYF. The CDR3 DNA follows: TGTGCCAGCAGCGTATGGGAAAGCACAGATACGCAGTATTTT.

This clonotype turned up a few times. The CDR3 sequence is CASNSREAGELFF. The CDR3 DNA reads TGCGCCAGCAACTCTCGGGAGGCCGGGGAGCTGTTTTTT. The V gene is TRBV5-1, the J gene TRBJ2-2; TRBD2 agrees at 7 bases. Germline V gives CDR1 SGHRS, CDR2 YFSETQ. With 6 bases clipped from V and 6 bases from J, the junction kept 5 bases outside the gene matches. The CDR3 is 13 residues long.

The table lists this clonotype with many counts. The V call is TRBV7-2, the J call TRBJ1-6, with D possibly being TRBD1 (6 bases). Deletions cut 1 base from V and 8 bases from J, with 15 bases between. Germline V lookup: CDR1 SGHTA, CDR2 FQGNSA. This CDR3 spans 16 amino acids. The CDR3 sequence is CASSLVRGGLDSPLHF. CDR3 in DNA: TGTGCCAGCAGCTTAGTCCGAGGGGGATTGGATTCACCCCTCCACTTT.

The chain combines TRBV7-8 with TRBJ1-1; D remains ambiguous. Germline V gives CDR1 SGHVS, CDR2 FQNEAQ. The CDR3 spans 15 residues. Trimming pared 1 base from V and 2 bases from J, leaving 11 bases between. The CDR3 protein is CASSLVPSPNTEAFF. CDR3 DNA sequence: TGTGCCAGCAGCTTAGTTCCTAGTCCCAACACTGAAGCTTTCTTT.

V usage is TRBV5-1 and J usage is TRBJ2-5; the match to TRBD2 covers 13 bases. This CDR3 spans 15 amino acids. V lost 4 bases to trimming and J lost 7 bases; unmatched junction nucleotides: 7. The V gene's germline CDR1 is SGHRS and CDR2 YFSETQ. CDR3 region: CASSPGLAGRSTQYF. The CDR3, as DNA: TGCGCCAGCAGCCCGGGACTAGCGGGGCGGTCGACCCAGTACTTC.

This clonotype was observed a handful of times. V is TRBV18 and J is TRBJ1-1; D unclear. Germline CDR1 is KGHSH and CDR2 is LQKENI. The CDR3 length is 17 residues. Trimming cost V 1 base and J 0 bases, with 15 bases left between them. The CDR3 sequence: CASSPRSAVSMNTEAFF. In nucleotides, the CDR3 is TGTGCCAGCTCACCACGTAGCGCAGTTTCCATGAACACTGAAGCTTTCTTT.

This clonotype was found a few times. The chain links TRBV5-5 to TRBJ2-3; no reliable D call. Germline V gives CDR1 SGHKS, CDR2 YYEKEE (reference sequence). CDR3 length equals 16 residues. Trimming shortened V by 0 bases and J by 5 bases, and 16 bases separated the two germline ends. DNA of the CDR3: TGTGCCAGCAGCTTGGAGGCTTCGGTGAATGGAGATACGCAGTATTTT. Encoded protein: CASSLEASVNGDTQYF.

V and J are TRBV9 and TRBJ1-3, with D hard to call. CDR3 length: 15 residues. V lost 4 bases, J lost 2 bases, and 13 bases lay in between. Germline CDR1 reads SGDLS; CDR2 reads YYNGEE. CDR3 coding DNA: TGTGCCAGCAGCCTCTTAGAAGTACCTGGAAACACCATATATTTT. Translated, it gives CASSLLEVPGNTIYF.

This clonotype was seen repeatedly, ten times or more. The CDR3 here is CASSQDGRGGQETQYF. CDR3 bases: TGTGCCAGCAGCCAAGATGGACGGGGGGGCCAGGAGACCCAGTACTTC. The genes are TRBV4-2 and TRBJ2-5, with TRBD2 identical over 8 bases. J was trimmed by 5 bases and V by 0 bases; bases with no gene match: 8. The CDR3 totals 16 residues. In germline, CDR1 is LGHNA, CDR2 YNFKEQ.

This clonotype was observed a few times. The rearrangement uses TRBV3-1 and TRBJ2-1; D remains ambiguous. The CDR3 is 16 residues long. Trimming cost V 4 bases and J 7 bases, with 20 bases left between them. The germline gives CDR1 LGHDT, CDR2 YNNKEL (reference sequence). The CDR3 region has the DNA TGTGCCAGCAGCCTCCTAAACTTGATAGGTCGAAATGAGCAGTTCTTC. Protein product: CASSLLNLIGRNEQFF.

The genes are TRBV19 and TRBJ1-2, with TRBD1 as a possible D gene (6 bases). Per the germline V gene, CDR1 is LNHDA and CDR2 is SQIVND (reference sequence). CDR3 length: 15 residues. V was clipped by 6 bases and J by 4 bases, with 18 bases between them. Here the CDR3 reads CASRHPEQGLYGYTF. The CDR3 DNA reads TGTGCCAGTAGACATCCGGAACAGGGACTCTATGGCTACACCTTC.

The CDR3 DNA reads TGTGCCAGCAGCTTAAAGAGAAGAGATGGGGGTTACGAGCAGTACTTC. Its translation is CASSLKRRDGGYEQYF. This rearrangement joins TRBV7-3 to TRBJ2-7; either TRBD1 or TRBD2 may supply D (5 bases each). Germline V lookup: CDR1 SGHTA, CDR2 FQGTGA. Trimming removed 1 base at V and 4 bases at J, with 17 bases between. CDR3 length: 16 amino acids.

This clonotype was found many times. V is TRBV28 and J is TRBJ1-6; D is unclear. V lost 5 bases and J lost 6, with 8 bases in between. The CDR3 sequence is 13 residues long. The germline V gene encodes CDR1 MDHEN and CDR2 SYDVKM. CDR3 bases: TGTGCCAGCAGTACAGAGATTAATTCACCCCTCCACTTT. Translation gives CASSTEINSPLHF.